The clone carrying this T cell receptor beta chain was counted many times. Its antigen is currently unknown. This record comes from a study of response to subunit inactivated influenza vaccine. Overall study results and limits: A suggestion made by the authors is that each seasonal influenza vaccination recruits few new T cells.

This CDR3 is 14 amino acids long. Germline trimming cut 5 bases from V and 7 bases from J; bases unmatched to any gene: 10. TCRdb passed the RT-PCR reads through MiXCR, listing each CDR3 protein once. The sample contains some 520,000 distinct CDR3 sequences, approximately 15% of which appear only once. This sequence was found in a man aged 50 to 69 who received an inactivated influenza vaccine. The source material was CD4+ T cells sorted from PBMCs, sampled less than 30 months after vaccination. The genes are TRBV12-3 or TRBV12-4 and TRBJ2-5; TRBD2 aligns across 7 bases. The CDR3 DNA sequence: TGTGCCAGCAGTCCGCGAGGACTAGACGGGACCCAGTACTTC. This codes for CASSPRGLDGTQYF.